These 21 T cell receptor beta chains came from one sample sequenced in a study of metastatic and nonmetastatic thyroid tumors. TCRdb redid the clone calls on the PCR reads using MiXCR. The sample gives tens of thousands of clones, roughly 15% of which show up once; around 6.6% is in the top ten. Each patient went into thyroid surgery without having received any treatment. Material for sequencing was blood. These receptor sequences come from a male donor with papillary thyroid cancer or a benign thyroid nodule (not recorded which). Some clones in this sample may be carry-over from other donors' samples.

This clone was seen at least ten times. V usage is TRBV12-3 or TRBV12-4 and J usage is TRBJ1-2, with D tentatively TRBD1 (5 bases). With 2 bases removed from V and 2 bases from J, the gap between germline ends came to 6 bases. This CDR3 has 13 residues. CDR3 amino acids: CASSLRGNYGYTF. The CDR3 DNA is TGTGCCAGCAGTTTAAGGGGAAACTATGGCTACACCTTC.

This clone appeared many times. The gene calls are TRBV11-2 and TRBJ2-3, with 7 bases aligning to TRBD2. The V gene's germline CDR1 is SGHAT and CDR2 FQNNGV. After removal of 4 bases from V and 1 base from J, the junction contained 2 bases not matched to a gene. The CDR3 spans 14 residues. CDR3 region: CASSYTSGTDTQYF. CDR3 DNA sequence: TGTGCCAGCAGCTATACTAGCGGCACAGATACGCAGTATTTT. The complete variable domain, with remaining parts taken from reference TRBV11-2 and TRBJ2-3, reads EAGVAQSPRYKIIEKRQSVAFWCNPISGHATLYWYQQILGQGPKLLIQFQNNGVVDDSQLPKDRFSAERLKGVDSTLKIQPAKLEDSAVYLCASSYTSGTDTQYFGPGTRLTVL.

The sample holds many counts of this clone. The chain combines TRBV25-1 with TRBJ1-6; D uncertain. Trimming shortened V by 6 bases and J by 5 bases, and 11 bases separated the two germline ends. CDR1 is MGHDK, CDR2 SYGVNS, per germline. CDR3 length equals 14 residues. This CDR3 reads CASRAPSNNSPLHF. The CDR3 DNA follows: TGTGCCAGCAGAGCTCCTTCAAATAATTCACCCCTCCACTTT.

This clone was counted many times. CDR3 DNA: TGTGCCAGCAGCTTAGTGGACAGGGGAGCTGATACGCAGTATTTT. It translates to CASSLVDRGADTQYF. V and J are TRBV13 and TRBJ2-3; TRBD1 matches at 9 bases. Germline-derived CDR1 and CDR2 are PRHDT and FYEKMQ (reference sequence). With V trimmed by 1 base and J by 6 bases, 5 bases remained unmatched. This CDR3 region has 15 residues.

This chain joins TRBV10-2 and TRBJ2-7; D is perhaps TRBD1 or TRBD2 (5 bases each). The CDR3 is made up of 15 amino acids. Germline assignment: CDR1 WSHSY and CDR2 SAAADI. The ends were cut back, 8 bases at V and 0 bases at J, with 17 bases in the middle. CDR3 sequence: CASGGWAASSYEQYF. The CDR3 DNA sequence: TGCGCCAGCGGGGGTTGGGCGGCAAGCTCCTACGAGCAGTACTTC.

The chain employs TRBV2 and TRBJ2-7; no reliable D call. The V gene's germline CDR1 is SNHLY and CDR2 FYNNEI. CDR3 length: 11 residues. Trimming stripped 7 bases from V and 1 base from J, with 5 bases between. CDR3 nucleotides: TGTGCCAGCAAAGTATCCTACGAGCAGTACTTC. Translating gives CASKVSYEQYF.

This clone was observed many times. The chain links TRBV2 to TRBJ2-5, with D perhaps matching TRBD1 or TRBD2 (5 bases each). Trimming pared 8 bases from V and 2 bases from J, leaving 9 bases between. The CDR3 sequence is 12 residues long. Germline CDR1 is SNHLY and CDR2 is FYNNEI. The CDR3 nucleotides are TGTGCCAGCTCCAGGGAGCAAGAGACCCAGTACTTC. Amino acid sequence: CASSREQETQYF.

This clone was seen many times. CDR3 sequence reads: CSARDRSGDYPQPQHF. The CDR3 nucleotides read TGCAGTGCTAGAGATAGGTCAGGGGATTATCCGCAGCCCCAGCATTTT. The chain joins TRBV20-1 to TRBJ1-5, with D maybe TRBD1 (6 bases). This CDR3 is 16 amino acids long. In germline, CDR1 is DFQATT, CDR2 SNEGSKA (reference sequence). The V gene lost 0 bases and the J gene lost 7 bases, with 19 bases spanning the gap.

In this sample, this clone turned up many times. CDR3 nucleotide sequence: TGTGCCAGCAGCTTAGTGATTGGGGGGGCTTACCGAACAGATACGCAGTATTTT. This encodes CASSLVIGGAYRTDTQYF. This chain connects TRBV7-9 to TRBJ2-3, with D maybe TRBD2 (7 bases). Trimming took 1 base from V and 3 from J, leaving 20 bases between them. The CDR3 loop spans 18 amino acids. CDR1 and CDR2 from the germline V gene are SEHNR and FQNEAQ (reference sequence).

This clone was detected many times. CDR3: CASSPRDRENQPQHF. In nucleotides, the CDR3 is TGCGCCAGCAGCCCCCGGGACAGGGAGAATCAGCCCCAGCATTTT. The rearrangement links TRBV4-1 to TRBJ1-5, with 9 bases identical to TRBD1. The CDR3 contains 15 residues. Per the germline V gene, CDR1 is MGHRA and CDR2 is YSYEKL. V lost 4 bases and J lost 4; bases outside the gene matches: 5.

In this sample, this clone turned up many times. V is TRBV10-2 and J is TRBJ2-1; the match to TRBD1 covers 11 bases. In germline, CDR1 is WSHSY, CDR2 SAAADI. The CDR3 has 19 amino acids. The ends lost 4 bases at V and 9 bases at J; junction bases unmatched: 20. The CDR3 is CASSGWDRGKGTRVSEQFF. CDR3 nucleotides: TGCGCCAGCAGTGGATGGGACAGGGGGAAAGGGACTAGAGTCAGTGAGCAGTTCTTC.

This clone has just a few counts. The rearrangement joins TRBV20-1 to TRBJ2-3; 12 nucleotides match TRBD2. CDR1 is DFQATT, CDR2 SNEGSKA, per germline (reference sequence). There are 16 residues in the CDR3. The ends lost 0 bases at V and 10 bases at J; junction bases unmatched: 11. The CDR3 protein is CSARDLEGLAGAAQYF. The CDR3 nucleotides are TGCAGTGCTAGAGACTTAGAGGGACTAGCGGGTGCTGCGCAGTATTTT.

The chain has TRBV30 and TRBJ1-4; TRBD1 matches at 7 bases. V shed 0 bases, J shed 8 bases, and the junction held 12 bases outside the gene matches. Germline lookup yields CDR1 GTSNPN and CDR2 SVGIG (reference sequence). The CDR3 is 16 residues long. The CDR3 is CAWSVVGQLRGEKLFF. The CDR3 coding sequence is TGTGCCTGGAGTGTGGTGGGACAGCTACGAGGGGAAAAACTGTTTTTT.

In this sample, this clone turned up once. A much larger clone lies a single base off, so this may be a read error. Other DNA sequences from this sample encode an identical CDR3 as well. The CDR3 DNA reads TGTGCCAGCAGCTTAGAGCCCAGCCACCAAGAGACCCAGTACTTC. It yields the protein CASSLEPSHQETQYF. The chain has TRBV7-6 and TRBJ2-5; unclear D gene. The germline V gene encodes CDR1 SGHVS and CDR2 FNYEAQ. Deletions cut 1 base from V and 0 bases from J, with 9 bases between. This CDR3 region has 15 residues.

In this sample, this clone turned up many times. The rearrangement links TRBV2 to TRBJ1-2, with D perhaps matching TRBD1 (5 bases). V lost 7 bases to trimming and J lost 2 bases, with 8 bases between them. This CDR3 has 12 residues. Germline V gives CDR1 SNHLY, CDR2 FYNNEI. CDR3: CASTGTNYGYTF. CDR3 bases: TGTGCCAGCACAGGGACCAACTATGGCTACACCTTC.

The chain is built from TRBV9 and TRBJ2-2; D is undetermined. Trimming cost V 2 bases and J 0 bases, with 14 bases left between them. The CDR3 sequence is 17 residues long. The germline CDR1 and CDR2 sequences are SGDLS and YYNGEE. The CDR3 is CASSVPSVGSNTGELFF. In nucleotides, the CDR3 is TGTGCCAGCAGCGTTCCATCAGTCGGGTCGAACACCGGGGAGCTGTTTTTT. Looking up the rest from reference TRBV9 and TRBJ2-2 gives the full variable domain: DSGVTQTPKHLITATGQRVTLRCSPRSGDLSVYWYQQSLDQGLQFLIQYYNGEERAKGNILERFSAQQFPDLHSELNLSSLELGDSALYFCASSVPSVGSNTGELFFGEGSRLTVL.

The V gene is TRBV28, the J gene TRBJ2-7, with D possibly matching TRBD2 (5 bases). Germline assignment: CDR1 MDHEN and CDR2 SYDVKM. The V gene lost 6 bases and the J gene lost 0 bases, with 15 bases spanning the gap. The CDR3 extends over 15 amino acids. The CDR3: CASRSGLSPSYEQYF. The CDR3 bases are TGTGCCAGCAGGAGCGGTCTGTCCCCCTCCTACGAGCAGTACTTC.

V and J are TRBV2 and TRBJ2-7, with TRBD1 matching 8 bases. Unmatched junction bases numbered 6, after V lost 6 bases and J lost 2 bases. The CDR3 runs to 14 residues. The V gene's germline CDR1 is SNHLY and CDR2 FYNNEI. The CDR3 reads CASRRDRLTYEQYF. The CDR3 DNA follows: TGTGCCAGCAGGAGGGACAGGCTCACCTACGAGCAGTACTTC.

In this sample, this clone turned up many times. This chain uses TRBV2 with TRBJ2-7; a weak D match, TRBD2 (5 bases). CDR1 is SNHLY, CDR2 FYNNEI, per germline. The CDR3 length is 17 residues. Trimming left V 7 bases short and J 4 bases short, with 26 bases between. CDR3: CASTKSGVERTLYEQYF. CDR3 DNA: TGTGCCAGCACCAAAAGTGGAGTAGAGCGGACTCTTTACGAGCAGTACTTC.

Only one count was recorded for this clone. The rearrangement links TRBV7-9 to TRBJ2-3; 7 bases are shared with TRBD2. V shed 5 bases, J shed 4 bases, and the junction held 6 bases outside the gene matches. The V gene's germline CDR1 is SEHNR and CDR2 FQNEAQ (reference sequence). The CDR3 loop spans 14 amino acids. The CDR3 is CASSPGTIADTQYF. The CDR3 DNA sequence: TGTGCCAGCAGCCCTGGGACTATCGCAGATACGCAGTATTTT.

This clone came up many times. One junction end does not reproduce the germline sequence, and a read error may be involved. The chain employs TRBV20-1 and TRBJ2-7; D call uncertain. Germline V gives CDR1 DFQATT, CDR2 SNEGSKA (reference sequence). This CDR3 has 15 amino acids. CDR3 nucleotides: TGCAGTGCGCCCCGCGTGGGCAGTATCTCCCACGAGCAGTACTTC. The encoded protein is CSAPRVGSISHEQYF.